The next 27 T cell receptor beta chains were all read from a single sample in a study of monozygotic twins with inflammatory bowel disease. With the 5' RACE reads reprocessed, TCRdb shows one record per CDR3 protein and no DNA. Its table records roughly 300,000 distinct CDR3 sequences. Sequences were obtained from blood. The receptors stem from a human donor with ulcerative colitis or Crohn's disease, or a healthy co-twin of an affected twin (not recorded which).

CDR3: CASSYAGGSQPQHF. The chain carries TRBV6-5 and TRBJ1-5; the TCRdb call, TRBD1, lacks DNA for checking. CDR1 and CDR2 (germline): MNHEY, SVGAGI. The CDR3 is 14 amino acids.

CDR3 amino acids: CASSYNTAQYF. The rearrangement links TRBV6-5 to TRBJ2-5. Per the germline V gene, CDR1 is MNHEY and CDR2 is SVGAGI. The length of the CDR3 is 11 residues.

This chain uses TRBV19 with TRBJ1-5; TCRdb outputs TRBD1, but without DNA this stays unchecked. Looked up from germline, CDR1 is LNHDA and CDR2 is SQIVND (reference sequence). This CDR3 contains 15 residues. Here the CDR3 reads CASRETAWGSQPQHF.

The chain links TRBV7-2 to TRBJ2-3. The CDR3 has 14 amino acids. CDR1 and CDR2 from the germline V gene are SGHTA and FQGNSA. The CDR3 reads CASSARTSPDTQYF. Full variable domain (remainder filled in from reference TRBV7-2 and TRBJ2-3): GAGVSQSPSNKVTEKGKDVELRCDPISGHTALYWYRQSLGQGLEFLIYFQGNSAPDKSGLPSDRFSAERTGGSVSTLTIQRTQQEDSAVYLCASSARTSPDTQYFGPGTRLTVL.

The chain joins TRBV3-1 to TRBJ2-2; with no DNA, the TCRdb D assignment of TRBD1 cannot be verified. The germline gives CDR1 LGHDT, CDR2 YNNKEL (reference sequence). The CDR3 sequence is 17 residues long. CDR3 region: CASSHYRDRVKTGELFF.

The rearrangement uses TRBV20-1 and TRBJ2-7. This CDR3 is 14 amino acids long. Germline V CDR1 and CDR2: DFQATT, SNEGSKA (reference sequence). CDR3: CSARPRNTVYEQYF.

V is TRBV20-1 and J is TRBJ2-4. CDR1 and CDR2 (germline): DFQATT, SNEGSKA (reference sequence). The CDR3 contains 12 residues. The CDR3 protein is CSARGLSSIQYF.

The chain carries TRBV20-1 and TRBJ2-7; TCRdb calls TRBD1, which cannot be checked without DNA. The V gene's germline CDR1 is DFQATT and CDR2 SNEGSKA (reference sequence). The CDR3 runs to 14 residues. CDR3 amino acids: CSAPPGQASYEQYF.

V usage is TRBV20-1 and J usage is TRBJ1-5. The germline V gene encodes CDR1 DFQATT and CDR2 SNEGSKA (reference sequence). The length of the CDR3 is 16 residues. CDR3 sequence: CSARVGSAFSNQPQHF.

The J gene is TRBJ2-7, the V gene TRBV11-2; TCRdb indicates TRBD1, and absent DNA this call remains unverified. Germline-derived CDR1 and CDR2 are SGHAT and FQNNGV. CDR3 length: 14 amino acids. The CDR3 is CASSLAGNGREQYF. The entire variable domain, with the rest obtained from reference TRBV11-2 and TRBJ2-7, is as follows: EAGVAQSPRYKIIEKRQSVAFWCNPISGHATLYWYQQILGQGPKLLIQFQNNGVVDDSQLPKDRFSAERLKGVDSTLKIQPAKLEDSAVYLCASSLAGNGREQYFGPGTRLTVT.

The V and J genes are TRBV29-1 and TRBJ2-5; the TCRdb D gene call, TRBD2, has no DNA to confirm it. This CDR3 contains 13 residues. CDR1 SQVTM and CDR2 ANQGSEA come from the germline V gene. The CDR3 sequence is CSVAGRAVETQYF.

This chain uses TRBV29-1 with TRBJ2-1; TCRdb returns TRBD2, unconfirmable since there is no DNA. The CDR3 covers 13 residues. Germline CDR1 and CDR2: SQVTM and ANQGSEA. The CDR3 is CSFQLLPYNEQFF.

This chain connects TRBV20-1 to TRBJ2-7; TCRdb's assignment of TRBD1 cannot be checked, as there is no DNA. Per germline, CDR1 DFQATT and CDR2 SNEGSKA (reference sequence). The CDR3 has 14 residues. The CDR3 region is CSAKGATNRYEQYF.

The chain carries TRBV7-2 and TRBJ2-5; there is no DNA to check the TCRdb D call of TRBD1. Germline-derived CDR1 and CDR2 are SGHTA and FQGNSA. The CDR3 covers 16 residues. CDR3 sequence reads: CASSPSRVAGVETQYF.

The rearrangement joins TRBV7-2 to TRBJ2-3. The CDR3 length is 17 residues. In germline, CDR1 is SGHTA, CDR2 FQGNSA. The chain's CDR3 is CASSLEWHSLGTDTQYF.

The J gene is TRBJ1-1, the V gene TRBV29-1. CDR1 and CDR2 (germline): SQVTM, ANQGSEA. The CDR3 is 14 residues long. The chain's CDR3 is CSVVRFLVDTEAFF.

CDR3 region: CASSMRTDYGYTF. V and J are TRBV19 and TRBJ1-2. Germline V lookup: CDR1 LNHDA, CDR2 SQIVND (reference sequence). This CDR3 has 13 residues.

The chain couples TRBV27 to TRBJ2-4; TCRdb indicates TRBD2, and absent DNA this call remains unverified. The CDR3 runs 16 residues. Germline CDR1 reads MNHEY; CDR2 reads SMNVEV (reference sequence). The CDR3 reads CASSWGTSGAKNIQYF.

The chain uses TRBV4-3 and TRBJ1-4; with no DNA, the TCRdb D assignment of TRBD1 cannot be verified. This CDR3 region has 17 residues. In germline, CDR1 is LGHNA, CDR2 YSLEER. CDR3 amino acids: CASSQERGAGTNEKLFF.

V gene TRBV4-3 combines with J gene TRBJ1-3. CDR3 size: 14 residues. Germline assignment: CDR1 LGHNA and CDR2 YSLEER. The CDR3 region is CASSQDGIRNTIYF.

The rearrangement uses TRBV28 and TRBJ2-1; TCRdb reports TRBD2, a call that lacks DNA to check it against. The CDR3 is 13 amino acids. Germline V CDR1 and CDR2: MDHEN, SYDVKM. The CDR3 protein is CASSSQLAFEQFF.

The chain couples TRBV12-3 or TRBV12-4 to TRBJ2-2; as DNA is missing, the TRBD1 call by TCRdb cannot be tested. This CDR3 spans 15 amino acids. CDR3 loop: CASSPLPGQAGELFF.

This chain joins TRBV20-1 and TRBJ2-3; without DNA, the TCRdb call of TRBD1 cannot be checked. The CDR3 has 15 amino acids. Germline V gives CDR1 DFQATT, CDR2 SNEGSKA (reference sequence). CDR3 region: CSARRSSGTIGTQYF.

CDR3 protein: CASTEQAYSNQPQHF. The chain has TRBV4-3 and TRBJ1-5; TCRdb's D gene call, TRBD1, goes unchecked for lack of DNA. This CDR3 has 15 residues. Germline lookup yields CDR1 LGHNA and CDR2 YSLEER.

V usage is TRBV28 and J usage is TRBJ2-1; TCRdb lists TRBD2, though no DNA is available to test this call. The CDR3 is made up of 17 amino acids. Germline V lookup: CDR1 MDHEN, CDR2 SYDVKM. CDR3 sequence reads: CASSSKRETTLYNEQFF.

The J gene is TRBJ1-2, the V gene TRBV7-9; no DNA is available, so the TRBD1 call from TCRdb remains unchecked. This CDR3 has 16 residues. Germline V gives CDR1 SEHNR, CDR2 FQNEAQ (reference sequence). The CDR3 reads CASSPRGGPTQGGYTF.

This rearrangement joins TRBV6-5 to TRBJ1-5. The CDR3 consists of 14 residues. CDR1 MNHEY and CDR2 SVGAGI come from the germline V gene. The CDR3 loop is CASSNREGNQPQHF.